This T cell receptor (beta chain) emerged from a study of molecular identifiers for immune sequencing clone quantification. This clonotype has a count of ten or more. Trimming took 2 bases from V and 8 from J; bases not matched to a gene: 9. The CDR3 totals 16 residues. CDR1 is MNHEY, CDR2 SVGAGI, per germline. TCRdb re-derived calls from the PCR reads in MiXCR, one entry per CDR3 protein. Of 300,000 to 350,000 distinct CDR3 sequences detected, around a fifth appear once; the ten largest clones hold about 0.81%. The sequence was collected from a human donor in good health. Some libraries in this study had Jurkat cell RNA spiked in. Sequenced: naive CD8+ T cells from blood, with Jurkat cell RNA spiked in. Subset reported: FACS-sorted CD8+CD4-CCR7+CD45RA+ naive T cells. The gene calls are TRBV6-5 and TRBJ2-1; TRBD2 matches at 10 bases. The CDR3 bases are TGTGCCAGCAGTTACACTTCGGCTAGCGGGAGCTATGAGCAGTTCTTC. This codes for CASSYTSASGSYEQFF.